Below, 8 T cell receptor beta chains from the same sample are listed, as sequenced in a study of tumor and adjacent non-tumor tissue in lung cancer. This sample's RNA came from whole unsorted tissue. The normal lung tissue was taken more than 3 cm from the tumor edge. Three rounds of nested PCR, following a modified ARM-PCR protocol, produced the TCRbeta library. A single record per CDR3 protein comes from TCRdb applying MiXCR to the multiplex PCR reads. The sample holds 50,000 to 60,000 distinct CDR3 sequences; about 70% are singletons and the top ten take 20% to 30%. What was sequenced was distant non-tumor lung tissue. Receptors were obtained from a woman aged 55-75 years with non-small cell lung cancer.

Remarks on this clonotype: The conserved phenylalanine or tryptophan normally closing the CDR3 is absent here, so this likely arose from a read error. The chain links TRBV29-1 to TRBJ1-4; no clear D gene. V dropped 7 bases and J dropped 5 bases, with 11 bases sitting between them. CDR3 length: 12 residues. CDR1 SQVTM and CDR2 ANQGSEA come from the germline V gene. For the CDR3, the DNA is TGCAGCGCCGTCACGCAGAATGAAAAACTGTTTCTT. This codes for CSAVTQNEKLFL.

In the case of this clonotype: This may be a read error: a much more frequent sequence differs by one nucleotide. As DNA, the CDR3 is TGTGCCAGCAGCTTAAATAGGAAGGATGGCTACACCTTC. As protein: CASSLNRKDGYTF. This rearrangement joins TRBV7-9 to TRBJ1-2; D is undetermined. V was shortened by 2 bases and J by 6 bases, with 10 bases between the two germline ends. CDR1 and CDR2 from the germline V gene are SEHNR and FQNEAQ (reference sequence). The CDR3 runs 13 residues.

The rearrangement links TRBV6-5 to TRBJ1-2; possibly TRBD1 for D (6 bases). Trimming stripped 7 bases from V and 1 base from J, with 19 bases between. Germline V gives CDR1 MNHEY, CDR2 SVGAGI. The CDR3 is 16 amino acids. CDR3 in amino acids: CASTPRPTGINYGYTF. The CDR3 DNA reads TGTGCCAGCACCCCGCGACCGACAGGAATTAACTATGGCTACACCTTC.

Notes on this clonotype: The conserved phenylalanine or tryptophan normally closing the CDR3 is absent here, so this likely arose from a read error. The chain carries TRBV6-5 and TRBJ2-3, with D possibly matching TRBD1 (6 bases). Trimming took off 6 bases at V and 6 bases at J, with 7 bases between the two ends. Germline assignment: CDR1 MNHEY and CDR2 SVGAGI. The CDR3 totals 11 residues. This chain's CDR3 is CASRTGDTQYL. CDR3 coding DNA: TGTGCCAGCAGGACAGGCGATACGCAGTATTTA.

Regarding this clonotype: One end of the junction is discordant with germline, which a read error may explain. The chain has TRBV28 and TRBJ2-2; TRBD2 matches at 9 bases. Germline V CDR1 and CDR2: MDHEN, SYDVKM. The CDR3 is made up of 15 amino acids. CDR3 DNA sequence: TGTGCCAGGAGTTTAGCGGGAGAACGATCCGGGGAGCTATTTTTT. Translated, it gives CARSLAGERSGELFF.

Turning to this clonotype: The CDR3 does not end in the conserved phenylalanine or tryptophan, so this is likely a read error. The chain has TRBV11-3 and TRBJ2-1; 13 bases agree with TRBD2. The ends lost 6 bases at V and 12 bases at J; junction bases unmatched: 11. This CDR3 has 15 amino acids. Germline loops: CDR1 SGHNT, CDR2 YENEEA. CDR3 sequence: CASSTGTSGIDVQFL. For the CDR3, the DNA is TGTGCCAGCAGTACCGGGACTAGCGGGATTGATGTGCAGTTCCTC.

This clonotype was counted many times. The rearrangement links TRBV20-1 to TRBJ2-5; TRBD2 is a possible D gene (5 bases). Per the germline V gene, CDR1 is DFQATT and CDR2 is SNEGSKA (reference sequence). Trimming removed 8 bases at V and 7 bases at J, with 17 bases between. This CDR3 region has 12 residues. CDR3 bases: TGCAGTATAAGTAATATGGAGGTGACCCAGTACTTC. It yields the protein CSISNMEVTQYF.

Concerning this clonotype itself: This may arise from a read error, as a much more abundant clone is one base away. This chain links TRBV5-1 with TRBJ2-7; 8 bases align to TRBD2. J was trimmed by 6 bases and V by 0 bases; bases with no gene match: 11. Germline loops: CDR1 SGHRS, CDR2 YFSETQ. CDR3 length: 16 residues. The CDR3 is CASSLAPGTRLLEQYF. The CDR3 DNA follows: TGCGCCAGCAGCTTGGCCCCCGGGACTAGACTCCTCGAGCAGTACTTC.